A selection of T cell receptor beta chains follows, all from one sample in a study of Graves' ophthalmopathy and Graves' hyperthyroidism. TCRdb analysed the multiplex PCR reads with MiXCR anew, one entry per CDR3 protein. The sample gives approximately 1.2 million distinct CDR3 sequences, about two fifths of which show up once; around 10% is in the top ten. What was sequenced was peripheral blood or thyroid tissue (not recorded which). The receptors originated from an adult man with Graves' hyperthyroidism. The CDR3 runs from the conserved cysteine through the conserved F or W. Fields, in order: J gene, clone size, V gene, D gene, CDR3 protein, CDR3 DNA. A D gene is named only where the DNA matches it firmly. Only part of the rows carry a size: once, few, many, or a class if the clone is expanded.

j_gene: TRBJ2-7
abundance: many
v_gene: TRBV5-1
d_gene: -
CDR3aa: CASSPGGTGSDEQYF
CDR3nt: TGCGCCAGCAGCCCGGGGGGGACAGGGAGCGACGAGCAGTACTTC

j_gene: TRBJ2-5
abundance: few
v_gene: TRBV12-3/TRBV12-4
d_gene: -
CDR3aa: CASSFLLLGVQETQYF
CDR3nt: TGTGCCAGCAGTTTTTTGTTATTGGGGGTCCAAGAGACCCAGTACTTC

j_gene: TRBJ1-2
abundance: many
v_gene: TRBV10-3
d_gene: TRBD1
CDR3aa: CAISGSQDRVDTF
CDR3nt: TGTGCCATCAGTGGCTCCCAGGACAGGGTTGACACCTTC

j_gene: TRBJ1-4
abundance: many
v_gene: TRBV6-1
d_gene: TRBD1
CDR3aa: CASSTRDREDF
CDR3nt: TGTGCCAGCAGTACCCGGGACAGGGAAGATTTT

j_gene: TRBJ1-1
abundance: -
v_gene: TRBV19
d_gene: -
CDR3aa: CASRPHLDRLNTEAFF
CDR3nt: TGTGCCAGTAGACCCCACCTCGACAGACTGAACACTGAAGCTTTCTTT

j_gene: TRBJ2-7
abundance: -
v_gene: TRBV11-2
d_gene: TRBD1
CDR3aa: CASSFRGPTGEQYF
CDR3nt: TGTGCCAGCAGCTTCAGGGGGCCCACCGGGGAGCAGTACTTC

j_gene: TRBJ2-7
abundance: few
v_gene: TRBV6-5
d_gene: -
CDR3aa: CASSYGRPHEQYF
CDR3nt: TGTGCCAGCAGTTACGGCAGGCCCCACGAGCAGTACTTC

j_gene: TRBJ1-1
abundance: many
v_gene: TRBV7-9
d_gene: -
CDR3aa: CASSLLHTEAFF
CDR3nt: TGTGCCAGCAGCTTACTCCACACTGAAGCTTTCTTT

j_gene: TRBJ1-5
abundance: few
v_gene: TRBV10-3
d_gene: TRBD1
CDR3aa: CASSTGGDQPQHF
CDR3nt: TGTGCCAGCAGCACAGGGGGGGATCAGCCCCAGCATTTT

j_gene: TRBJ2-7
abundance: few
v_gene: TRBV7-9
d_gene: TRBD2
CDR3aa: CASSPRLAGFYEQYF
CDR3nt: TGTGCCAGCAGCCCTCGACTAGCGGGGTTCTACGAGCAGTACTTC